This record concerns one T cell receptor (beta chain) sequence. In the original workflow: Amplified reference gene primers provided the basis for estimating nucleated cell counts. Method: immunoSEQ multiplex PCR; TCRdb's copy keeps in-frame clones and lacks some. V and J calls and clone size are given by that table; D and trimming were obtained from the DNA. The table has 150,000 to 200,000 clones, 80% to 90% seen once. The V gene's germline CDR1 is GTSNPN and CDR2 SVGIG (reference sequence). The CDR3 loop spans 12 amino acids. V was cut by 3 bases and J by 4 bases, with 9 bases left in between. The source of the sample is a study of blood T cell repertoires in COVID-19. Turning to the study itself: Donors in the United States, Italy and Spain gave samples during acute or convalescent COVID-19. Sources were T cells, B-cell-depleted T cells, or PBMCs; the material itself was cDNA or gDNA.

This chain uses TRBV30 with TRBJ2-5; perhaps TRBD2 as D (6 bases). The origin of this receptor is a human donor with active or convalescent COVID-19. The donor label of this sample is uncertain. The sample comprised peripheral blood. CDR3: CAWSGSAETQYF. DNA for the CDR3: TGTGCCTGGAGCGGGAGCGCAGAGACCCAGTACTTC.